The 25 T cell receptor beta chains in this list originate from one sample, sequenced in a study of blood T cell repertoires in COVID-19. Libraries were prepared by immunoSEQ multiplex PCR; TCRdb keeps only in-frame clonotypes and omits some of them. Of about 150,000 clones in the sample, around 82% were seen once. The sample comprised peripheral blood. All receptors come from a man aged 55 to 70 with COVID-19, enrolled during active disease.

This chain links TRBV18 with TRBJ2-7; TRBD2 might be the D (6 bases). Deletions cut 11 bases from V and 5 bases from J, with 16 bases between. This CDR3 has 12 residues. Germline-derived CDR1 and CDR2 are KGHSH and LQKENI. The CDR3 here is CASGGEPDEQYF. CDR3 nucleotide sequence: TGTGCCTCCGGCGGGGAGCCCGACGAGCAGTACTTC.

V usage is TRBV18 and J usage is TRBJ1-4, with TRBD1 matching over 11 bases. With V trimmed by 2 bases and J by 7 bases, 3 bases remained unmatched. CDR3 length equals 15 residues. Germline CDR1 and CDR2: KGHSH and LQKENI. CDR3 region: CASSPMGTGGEKLFF. DNA for the CDR3: TGTGCCAGCTCACCAATGGGGACAGGGGGTGAAAAACTGTTTTTT.

The V call is TRBV7-2, the J call TRBJ2-1; TRBD2 matches at 10 bases. The CDR3 is 17 residues long. Per the germline V gene, CDR1 is SGHTA and CDR2 is FQGNSA. Trimming took 0 bases from V and 6 from J; bases not matched to a gene: 8. The CDR3 bases are TGTGCCAGCAGCTTAGCGAGTAGCGGGGGGAGGCTCAATGAGCAGTTCTTC. This codes for CASSLASSGGRLNEQFF.

The chain couples TRBV15 to TRBJ1-1, with unresolved D. CDR1 is LNHNV and CDR2 is YYDKDF in the germline V gene (reference sequence). The CDR3 length is 14 residues. The V end was cut by 0 bases, the J end by 4 bases, with 9 bases between. CDR3 sequence (DNA): TGTGCCACCAGCAGAGATTACGTCGGCACTGAAGCTTTCTTT. Translated, it gives CATSRDYVGTEAFF.

The chain couples TRBV7-9 to TRBJ2-1; 8 bases align to TRBD2. V shed 5 bases and J 7 bases; nucleotides not matched to a gene: 10. Germline V CDR1 and CDR2: SEHNR, FQNEAQ (reference sequence). The length of the CDR3 is 15 residues. Written as DNA, the CDR3 is TGTGCCAGCAGCCCGGGGGGGCCGGCAGGGAATGAGCAGTTCTTC. Translation gives CASSPGGPAGNEQFF.

CDR3 residues: CASRSGTAYSNQPQHF. CDR3 nucleotides: TGTGCCAGCAGATCCGGGACAGCATATAGCAATCAGCCCCAGCATTTT. The V and J genes are TRBV6-6 and TRBJ1-5; 7 nucleotides agree with TRBD1. Germline lookup yields CDR1 MNHNY and CDR2 SVGAGI (reference sequence). V was clipped by 6 bases and J by 0 bases; unmatched bases: 8. The CDR3 spans 16 residues.

The V gene is TRBV18, the J gene TRBJ1-5, with a possible D match to TRBD1 (6 bases). Deletions cut 2 bases from V and 10 bases from J, with 15 bases between. Looked up from germline, CDR1 is KGHSH and CDR2 is LQKENI. The CDR3 runs 14 residues. The CDR3 coding sequence is TGTGCCAGCTCACCAGAAGGACAGTCCTCTCCCCAGCATTTT. Its protein is CASSPEGQSSPQHF.

V gene TRBV5-8 combines with J gene TRBJ1-2; TRBD1 agrees at 10 bases. The V gene end was trimmed by 0 bases and the J gene end by 5 bases; junction bases not matched to a gene: 10. The CDR3 sequence is 17 residues long. From germline, CDR1 is SGHTS and CDR2 YDEGEE. Here the CDR3 reads CASSLAGGTGVRYGYTF. The CDR3 DNA is TGTGCCAGCAGCTTGGCAGGCGGGACAGGGGTTCGGTATGGCTACACCTTC.

The chain couples TRBV28 to TRBJ1-2, with D hard to call. Germline-derived CDR1 and CDR2 are MDHEN and SYDVKM. CDR3 length: 11 amino acids. V was trimmed by 7 bases and J by 1 base, leaving 4 bases between them. Here the CDR3 DNA reads TGTGCCAGCACAGATAACTATGGCTACACCTTC. Its protein is CASTDNYGYTF.

The rearrangement joins TRBV6-2 or TRBV6-3 to TRBJ1-3; D not resolved. The CDR3 runs 16 residues. Germline values: CDR1 MNHEY, CDR2 SVGEGT. Trimming left V 5 bases short and J 6 bases short, with 20 bases between. CDR3 amino acids: CASSHNTGEASNTIYF. CDR3 sequence (DNA): TGTGCCAGCAGTCACAACACGGGAGAAGCCTCAAACACCATATATTTT.

The chain carries TRBV12-3 or TRBV12-4 and TRBJ1-1; D remains unclear. Trimming took 6 bases from V and 10 from J, leaving 15 bases between them. The CDR3 is made up of 12 amino acids. CDR3 sequence reads: CASRPSGVVAFF. In DNA, the CDR3 is TGTGCCAGCAGACCGAGCGGGGTAGTAGCTTTCTTT.

The chain has TRBV12-2 and TRBJ1-1; TRBD1 reflects the table's D call only, with no check against the DNA. TRBV12-2 is termed a pseudogene. The CDR3 extends over 12 amino acids. CDR3 bases: TGTGCAAGTCGCTCCAGACAGGTTGAAGCTTTCTTT. It codes for CASRSRQVEAFF.

J is TRBJ2-7 and V is TRBV9; D uncertain. CDR1 is SGDLS and CDR2 is YYNGEE in the germline V gene. Trimming removed 3 bases at V and 5 bases at J, with 15 bases between. CDR3 length equals 14 residues. The DNA for the CDR3 is TGTGCCAGCAGCGGAACCCTTTTGGCTGACGAGCAGTACTTC. Residues: CASSGTLLADEQYF. The whole variable domain, filled in from reference TRBV9 and TRBJ2-7, reads DSGVTQTPKHLITATGQRVTLRCSPRSGDLSVYWYQQSLDQGLQFLIQYYNGEERAKGNILERFSAQQFPDLHSELNLSSLELGDSALYFCASSGTLLADEQYFGPGTRLTVT.

V gene TRBV29-1 combines with J gene TRBJ2-6; D possibly corresponds to TRBD1 (6 bases). There are 14 residues in the CDR3. Germline CDR1 is SQVTM and CDR2 is ANQGSEA. V lost 6 bases, J lost 1 base, and 10 bases lay in between. CDR3 bases: TGCAGCGTCGGGACAACTTCTGGGGCCAACGTCCTGACTTTC. It codes for CSVGTTSGANVLTF.

This chain links TRBV19 with TRBJ2-3, with 12 bases identical to TRBD2. Germline-derived CDR1 and CDR2 are LNHDA and SQIVND (reference sequence). J lost 3 bases, V lost 5 bases, and 6 bases had no gene match. This CDR3 is built from 16 residues. The CDR3 DNA follows: TGTGCCAGTAGTGCTACCGGGACTAGCGGGACAGATACGCAGTATTTT. Its translation: CASSATGTSGTDTQYF.

V and J are TRBV6-5 and TRBJ2-6, with a tentative D call TRBD1 (6 bases). CDR3 length: 15 amino acids. Trimming took 2 bases from V and 4 from J, leaving 9 bases between them. The germline CDR1 and CDR2 sequences are MNHEY and SVGAGI. Written as DNA, the CDR3 is TGTGCCAGCAGTTACGCAGGGGACGGGGCCAACGTCCTGACTTTC. Encoded protein: CASSYAGDGANVLTF.

This clone was seen a single time. The chain links TRBV15 to TRBJ2-7; D is unclear. This CDR3 has 15 amino acids. The germline CDR1 and CDR2 sequences are LNHNV and YYDKDF (reference sequence). Trimming pared 5 bases from V and 0 bases from J, leaving 14 bases between. The CDR3 nucleotides are TGTGCCACCAGCCAGAGGCCAGAAAACTCCTACGAGCAGTACTTC. Translation: CATSQRPENSYEQYF. Based on the CDR3 plus reference TRBV15 and TRBJ2-7, the full variable domain is DAMVIQNPRYQVTQFGKPVTLSCSQTLNHNVMYWYQQKSSQAPKLLFHYYDKDFNNEADTPDNFQSRRPNTSFCFLDIRSPGLGDTAMYLCATSQRPENSYEQYFGPGTRLTVT.

The chain combines TRBV7-9 with TRBJ1-3; D call uncertain. Trimming removed 0 bases at V and 3 bases at J, with 12 bases between. Germline CDR1 is SEHNR and CDR2 is FQNEAQ (reference sequence). The CDR3 is made up of 16 amino acids. This CDR3 is CASSLAALVGGNTIYF. DNA of the CDR3: TGTGCCAGCAGCTTAGCCGCGCTCGTTGGTGGAAACACCATATATTTT.

The chain is built from TRBV19 and TRBJ2-7; 12 bases fit TRBD1. The CDR3 sequence is 15 residues long. Trimming cost V 4 bases and J 4 bases; bases outside gene matches: 5. Germline V gene sequence: CDR1 LNHDA, CDR2 SQIVND (reference sequence). The CDR3: CASSRGTGGRYEQYF. As DNA, the CDR3 is TGTGCCAGTAGTAGAGGGACAGGGGGCCGATACGAGCAGTACTTC.

The V and J genes are TRBV7-2 and TRBJ1-4; a possible D gene is TRBD1 (5 bases). The CDR3 sequence is 17 residues long. Germline values: CDR1 SGHTA, CDR2 FQGNSA. V was pared by 2 bases and J by 4 bases, with 17 bases between. CDR3 region: CASSLLGAGSLNEKLFF. In nucleotides, the CDR3 is TGTGCCAGCAGCTTATTAGGGGCCGGATCTCTTAATGAAAAACTGTTTTTT.

The V and J genes are TRBV19 and TRBJ1-6, with 8 bases that match TRBD1. The germline gives CDR1 LNHDA, CDR2 SQIVND (reference sequence). This CDR3 is built from 18 residues. V was clipped by 7 bases and J by 10 bases; unmatched bases: 21. CDR3 nucleotide sequence: TGTGCCAGTACCCCCGGGTTCAGGGGGCGAAGGGGAGGGTCACCCCTCCACTTT. Translated: CASTPGFRGRRGGSPLHF.

The V and J genes are TRBV21-1 and TRBJ2-1; no check of the table's D call, TRBD1, against the DNA was made. TRBV21-1 is noted as a pseudogene. The CDR3 spans 19 residues. The CDR3 sequence is CASTEWAGNPFSSYNEQFF. CDR3 DNA sequence: TGTGCCAGCACCGAATGGGCAGGGAACCCTTTCAGCTCCTACAATGAGCAGTTCTTC.

This clone has just one count. This chain links TRBV7-8 with TRBJ1-1, with D maybe TRBD1 (6 bases). The CDR3 extends over 16 amino acids. The V and J ends lost 7 bases and 1 base respectively, with 19 bases between them. Looked up from germline, CDR1 is SGHVS and CDR2 is FQNEAQ. CDR3 residues: CASIRRGGFRNTEAFF. The DNA of the CDR3 is TGTGCCAGCATCCGTCGGGGGGGCTTTCGGAACACTGAAGCTTTCTTT.

V is TRBV6-5 and J is TRBJ2-7; 7 bases line up with TRBD1. Germline V gene sequence: CDR1 MNHEY, CDR2 SVGAGI. Trimming took 0 bases from V and 0 from J; bases not matched to a gene: 2. This CDR3 has 15 residues. In DNA, the CDR3 is TGTGCCAGCAGTTACTCTAGGGACAGCTCCTACGAGCAGTACTTC. The encoded protein is CASSYSRDSSYEQYF.

The chain links TRBV3-1 (or the pseudogene TRBV3-2) to TRBJ2-3; 8 positions agree with TRBD1. CDR3 length: 16 amino acids. Trimming took 4 bases from V and 4 from J; bases not matched to a gene: 10. From germline, CDR1 is LGHDT and CDR2 YNNKEL (reference sequence). CDR3 in amino acids: CASSPHRGIGADTQYF. Written as DNA, the CDR3 is TGTGCCAGCAGCCCACACAGGGGGATAGGGGCAGATACGCAGTATTTT.